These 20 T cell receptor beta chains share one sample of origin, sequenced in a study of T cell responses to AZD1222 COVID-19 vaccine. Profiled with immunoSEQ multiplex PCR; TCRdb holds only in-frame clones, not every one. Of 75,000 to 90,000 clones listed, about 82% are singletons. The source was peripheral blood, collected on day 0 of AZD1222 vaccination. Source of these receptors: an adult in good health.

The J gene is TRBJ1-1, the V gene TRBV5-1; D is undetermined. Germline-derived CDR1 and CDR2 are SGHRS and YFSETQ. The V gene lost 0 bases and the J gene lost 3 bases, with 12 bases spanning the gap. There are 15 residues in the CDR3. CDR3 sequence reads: CASSLESLGDTEAFF. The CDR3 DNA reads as TGCGCCAGCAGCTTGGAGAGTCTCGGGGACACTGAAGCTTTCTTT.

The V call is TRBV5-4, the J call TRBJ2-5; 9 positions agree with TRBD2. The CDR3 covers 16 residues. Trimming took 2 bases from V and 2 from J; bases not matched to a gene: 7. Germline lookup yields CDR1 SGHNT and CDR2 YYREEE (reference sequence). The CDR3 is CASSLDSGSPQETQYF. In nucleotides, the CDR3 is TGTGCCAGCAGCTTAGATAGCGGGAGCCCTCAAGAGACCCAGTACTTC. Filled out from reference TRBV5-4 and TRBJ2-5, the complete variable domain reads ETGVTQSPTHLIKTRGQQVTLRCSSQSGHNTVSWYQQALGQGPQFIFQYYREEENGRGNFPPRFSGLQFPNYSSELNVNALELDDSALYLCASSLDSGSPQETQYFGPGTRLLVL.

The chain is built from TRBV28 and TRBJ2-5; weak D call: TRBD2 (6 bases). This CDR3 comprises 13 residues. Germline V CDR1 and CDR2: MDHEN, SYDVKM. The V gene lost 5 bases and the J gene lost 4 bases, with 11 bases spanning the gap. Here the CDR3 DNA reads TGTGCCAGCAGTCCTACGGGAGTAGAGACCCAGTACTTC. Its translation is CASSPTGVETQYF.

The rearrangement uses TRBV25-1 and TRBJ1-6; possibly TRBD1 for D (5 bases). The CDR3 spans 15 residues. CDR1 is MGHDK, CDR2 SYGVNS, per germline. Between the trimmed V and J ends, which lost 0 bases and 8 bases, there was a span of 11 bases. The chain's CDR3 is CASSEYGTRDSPLHF. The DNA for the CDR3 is TGTGCCAGCAGTGAATATGGGACGAGAGATTCACCCCTCCACTTT.

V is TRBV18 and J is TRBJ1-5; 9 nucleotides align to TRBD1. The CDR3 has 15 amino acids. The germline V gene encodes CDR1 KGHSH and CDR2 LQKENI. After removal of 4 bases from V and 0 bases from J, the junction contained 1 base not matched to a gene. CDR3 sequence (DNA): TGTGCCAGCTCACTGGGACAGGGTAGCAATCAGCCCCAGCATTTT. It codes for CASSLGQGSNQPQHF. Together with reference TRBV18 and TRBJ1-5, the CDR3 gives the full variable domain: NAGVMQNPRHLVRRRGQEARLRCSPMKGHSHVYWYRQLPEEGLKFMVYLQKENIIDESGMPKERFSAEFPKEGPSILRIQQVVRGDSAAYFCASSLGQGSNQPQHFGDGTRLSIL.

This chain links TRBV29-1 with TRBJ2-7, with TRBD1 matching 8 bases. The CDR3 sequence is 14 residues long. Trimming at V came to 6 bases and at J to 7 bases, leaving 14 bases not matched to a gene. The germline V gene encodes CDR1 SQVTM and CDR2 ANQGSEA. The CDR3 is CSVPAPQGAGEQYF. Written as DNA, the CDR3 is TGCAGCGTCCCAGCCCCCCAGGGGGCAGGTGAGCAGTACTTC.

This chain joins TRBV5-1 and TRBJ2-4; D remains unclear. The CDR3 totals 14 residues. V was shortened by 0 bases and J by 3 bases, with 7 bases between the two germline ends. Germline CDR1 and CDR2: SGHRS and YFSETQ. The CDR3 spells CASSLGSNKNIQYF. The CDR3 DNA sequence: TGCGCCAGCAGCTTGGGCAGCAACAAAAACATTCAGTACTTC.

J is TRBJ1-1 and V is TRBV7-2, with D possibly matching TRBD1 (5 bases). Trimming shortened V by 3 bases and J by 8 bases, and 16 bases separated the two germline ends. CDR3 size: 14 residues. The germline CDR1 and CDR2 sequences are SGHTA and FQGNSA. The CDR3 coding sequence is TGTGCCAGCAGCTTCTACGGACTAGGGGCCGAAGCTTTCTTT. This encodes CASSFYGLGAEAFF.

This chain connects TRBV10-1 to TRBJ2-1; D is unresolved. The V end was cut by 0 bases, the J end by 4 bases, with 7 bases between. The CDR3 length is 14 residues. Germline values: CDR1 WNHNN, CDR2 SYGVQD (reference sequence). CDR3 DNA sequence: TGCGCCAGCAGTGAGTCGACGTCGTACAATGAGCAGTTCTTC. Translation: CASSESTSYNEQFF.

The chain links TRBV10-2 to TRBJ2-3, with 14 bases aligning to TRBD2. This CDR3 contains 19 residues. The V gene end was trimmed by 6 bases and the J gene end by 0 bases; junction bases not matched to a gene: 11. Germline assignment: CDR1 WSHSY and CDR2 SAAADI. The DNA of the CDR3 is TGCGCCAGCAGGGGACTAGCGGGAGAGGGGGCTACTAGCACAGATACGCAGTATTTT. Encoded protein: CASRGLAGEGATSTDTQYF.

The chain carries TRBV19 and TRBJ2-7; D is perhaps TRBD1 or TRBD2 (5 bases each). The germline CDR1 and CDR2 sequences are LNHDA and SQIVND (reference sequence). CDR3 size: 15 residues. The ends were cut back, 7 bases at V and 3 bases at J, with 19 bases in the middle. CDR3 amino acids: CASTGSFGAFYEQYF. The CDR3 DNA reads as TGTGCCAGTACGGGGAGCTTCGGGGCTTTCTACGAGCAGTACTTC.

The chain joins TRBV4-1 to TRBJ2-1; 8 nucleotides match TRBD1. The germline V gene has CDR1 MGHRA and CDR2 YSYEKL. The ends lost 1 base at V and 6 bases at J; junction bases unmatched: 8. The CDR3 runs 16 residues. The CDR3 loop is CASSQAADRVINEQFF. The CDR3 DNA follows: TGCGCCAGCAGCCAAGCTGCGGACAGGGTTATCAATGAGCAGTTCTTC.

CDR3 residues: CASSFQSYTDTQYF. As DNA, the CDR3 is TGCGCCAGCAGCTTTCAATCCTACACAGATACGCAGTATTTT. This chain joins TRBV5-1 and TRBJ2-3, with D uncertain. Trimming took off 2 bases at V and 2 bases at J, with 9 bases between the two ends. This CDR3 spans 14 amino acids. CDR1 is SGHRS and CDR2 is YFSETQ in the germline V gene.

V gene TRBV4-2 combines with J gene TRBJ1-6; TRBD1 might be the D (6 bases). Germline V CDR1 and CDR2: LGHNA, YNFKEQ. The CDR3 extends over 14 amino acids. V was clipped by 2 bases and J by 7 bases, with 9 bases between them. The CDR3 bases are TGTGCCAGCAGCCAAACAGGGACCAATTCACCCCTCCACTTT. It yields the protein CASSQTGTNSPLHF.

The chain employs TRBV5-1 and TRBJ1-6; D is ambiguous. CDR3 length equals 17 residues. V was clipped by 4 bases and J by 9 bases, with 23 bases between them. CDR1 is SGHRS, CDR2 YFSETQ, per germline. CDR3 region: CASSRGSAGTPGSPLHF. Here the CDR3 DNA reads TGCGCCAGCAGCCGAGGGTCCGCGGGAACTCCAGGTTCACCCCTCCACTTT.

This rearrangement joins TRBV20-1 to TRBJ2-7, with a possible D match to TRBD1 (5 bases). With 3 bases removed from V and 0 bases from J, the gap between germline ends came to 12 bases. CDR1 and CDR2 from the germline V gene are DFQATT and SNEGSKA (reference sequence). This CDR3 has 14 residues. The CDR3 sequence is CSASTMDNSYEQYF. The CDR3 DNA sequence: TGCAGTGCTAGTACGATGGACAACTCCTACGAGCAGTACTTC.

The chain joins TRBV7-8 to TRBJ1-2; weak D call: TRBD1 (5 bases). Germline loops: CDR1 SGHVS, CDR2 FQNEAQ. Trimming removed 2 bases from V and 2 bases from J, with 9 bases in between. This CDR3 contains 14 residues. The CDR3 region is CASSLTTGNYGYTF. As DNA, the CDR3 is TGTGCCAGCAGCTTAACCACAGGCAACTATGGCTACACCTTC.

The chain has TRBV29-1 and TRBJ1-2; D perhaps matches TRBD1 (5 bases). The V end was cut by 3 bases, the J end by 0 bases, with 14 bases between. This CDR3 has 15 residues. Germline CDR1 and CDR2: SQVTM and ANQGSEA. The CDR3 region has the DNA TGCAGCGTTGATGTTCACAGGCAAGCTAACTATGGCTACACCTTC. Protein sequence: CSVDVHRQANYGYTF.

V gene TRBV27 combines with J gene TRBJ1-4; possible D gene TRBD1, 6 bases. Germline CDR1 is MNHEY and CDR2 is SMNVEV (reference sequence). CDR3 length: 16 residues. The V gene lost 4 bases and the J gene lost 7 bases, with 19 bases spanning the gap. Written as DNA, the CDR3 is TGTGCCAGCAGTTCCGTACAGGGACTATTTTTTGAAAAACTGTTTTTT. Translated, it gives CASSSVQGLFFEKLFF. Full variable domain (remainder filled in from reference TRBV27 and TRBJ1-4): EAQVTQNPRYLITVTGKKLTVTCSQNMNHEYMSWYRQDPGLGLRQIYYSMNVEVTDKGDVPEGYKVSRKEKRNFPLILESPSPNQTSLYFCASSSVQGLFFEKLFFGSGTQLSVL.

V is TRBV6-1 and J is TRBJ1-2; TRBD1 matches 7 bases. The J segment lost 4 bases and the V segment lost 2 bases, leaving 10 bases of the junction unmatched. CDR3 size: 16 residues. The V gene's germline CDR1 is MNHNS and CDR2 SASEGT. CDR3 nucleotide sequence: TGTGCCAGCAGTGAACCCCAACCGGGACAGAGCTATGGCTACACCTTC. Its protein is CASSEPQPGQSYGYTF.